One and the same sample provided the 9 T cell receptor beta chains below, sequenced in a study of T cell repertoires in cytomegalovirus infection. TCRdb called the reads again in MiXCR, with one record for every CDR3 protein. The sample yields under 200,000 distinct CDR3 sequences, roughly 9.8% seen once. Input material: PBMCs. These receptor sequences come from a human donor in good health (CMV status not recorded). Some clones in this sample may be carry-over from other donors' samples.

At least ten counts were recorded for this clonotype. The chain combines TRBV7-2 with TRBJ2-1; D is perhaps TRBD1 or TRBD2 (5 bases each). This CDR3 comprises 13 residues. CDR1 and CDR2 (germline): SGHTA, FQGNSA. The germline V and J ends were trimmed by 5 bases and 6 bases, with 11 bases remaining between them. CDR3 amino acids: CASSPRDPNEQFF. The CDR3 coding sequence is TGTGCCAGCAGCCCCCGGGACCCCAATGAGCAGTTCTTC.

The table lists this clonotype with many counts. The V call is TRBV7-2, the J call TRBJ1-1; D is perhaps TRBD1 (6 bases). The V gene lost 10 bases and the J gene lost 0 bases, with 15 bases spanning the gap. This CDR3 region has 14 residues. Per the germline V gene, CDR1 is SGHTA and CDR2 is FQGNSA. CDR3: CATLGQGMNTEAFF. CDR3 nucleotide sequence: TGTGCCACCCTGGGTCAGGGGATGAACACTGAAGCTTTCTTT.

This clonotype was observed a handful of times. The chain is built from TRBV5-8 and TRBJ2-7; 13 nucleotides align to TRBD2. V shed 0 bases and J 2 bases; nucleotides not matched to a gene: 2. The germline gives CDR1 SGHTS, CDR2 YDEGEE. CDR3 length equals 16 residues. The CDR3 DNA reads TGTGCCAGCAGCTTGGGACTAGCGGGAGGAGCCTACGAGCAGTACTTC. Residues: CASSLGLAGGAYEQYF. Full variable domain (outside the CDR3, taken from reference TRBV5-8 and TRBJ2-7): EAGVTQSPTHLIKTRGQQATLRCSPISGHTSVYWYQQALGLGLQFLLWYDEGEERNRGNFPPRFSGRQFPNYSSELNVNALELEDSALYLCASSLGLAGGAYEQYFGPGTRLTVT.

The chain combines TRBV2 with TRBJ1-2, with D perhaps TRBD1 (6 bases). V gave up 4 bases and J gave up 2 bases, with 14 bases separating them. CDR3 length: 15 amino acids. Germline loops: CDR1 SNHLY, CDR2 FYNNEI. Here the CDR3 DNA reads TGTGCCAGCAGTGGACGGACAGATAAAAACTATGGCTACACCTTC. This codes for CASSGRTDKNYGYTF.

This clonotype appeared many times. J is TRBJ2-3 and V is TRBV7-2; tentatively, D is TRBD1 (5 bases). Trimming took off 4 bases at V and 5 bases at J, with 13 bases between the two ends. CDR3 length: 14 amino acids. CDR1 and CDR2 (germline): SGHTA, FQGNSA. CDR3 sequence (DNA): TGTGCCAGCAGCTCGCAGGGTTTGAGAGATACGCAGTATTTT. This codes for CASSSQGLRDTQYF.

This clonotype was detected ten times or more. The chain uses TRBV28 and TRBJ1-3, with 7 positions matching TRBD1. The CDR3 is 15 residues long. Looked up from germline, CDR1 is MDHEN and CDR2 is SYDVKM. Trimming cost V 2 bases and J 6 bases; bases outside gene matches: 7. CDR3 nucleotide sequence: TGTGCCAGCAGTTTAGAGACAGGGTTGACAAACACCATATATTTT. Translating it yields CASSLETGLTNTIYF.

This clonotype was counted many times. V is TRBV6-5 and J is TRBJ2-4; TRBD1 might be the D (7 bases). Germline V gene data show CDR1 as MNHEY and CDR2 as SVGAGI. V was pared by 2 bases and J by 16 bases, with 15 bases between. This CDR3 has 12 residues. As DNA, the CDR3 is TGTGCCAGCAGTTACATTGGGGGGACAGTCTACTTC. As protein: CASSYIGGTVYF.

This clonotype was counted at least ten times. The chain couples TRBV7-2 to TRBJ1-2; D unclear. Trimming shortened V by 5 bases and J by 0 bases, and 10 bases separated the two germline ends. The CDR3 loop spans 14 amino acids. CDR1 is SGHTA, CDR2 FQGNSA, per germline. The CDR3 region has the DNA TGTGCCAGCAGCGGGGAAGGAGCTAACTATGGCTACACCTTC. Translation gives CASSGEGANYGYTF.

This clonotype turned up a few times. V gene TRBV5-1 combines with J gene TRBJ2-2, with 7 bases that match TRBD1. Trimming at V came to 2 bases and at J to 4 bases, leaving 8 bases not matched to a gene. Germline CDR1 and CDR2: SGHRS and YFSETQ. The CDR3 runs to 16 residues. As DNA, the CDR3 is TGCGCCAGCAGCTTATACAGGGGTCAGTCCACCGGGGAGCTGTTTTTT. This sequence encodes CASSLYRGQSTGELFF.